The 20 T cell receptor beta chains reported below all come from one sample, sequenced in a study of blood T cells in healthy people across ages. A sample-barcoded 5' primer and a J-beta primer mix were used in a second PCR of roughly 7 to 11 cycles. MiXCR was run by TCRdb on the 5' RACE reads, yielding one entry per CDR3 protein. The sample lists 1.5 million to 2 million distinct CDR3 sequences, roughly 32% occurring once. The sample consisted of blood. These receptors originate from a woman aged 25 to 39 in good health.

The chain recombines TRBV5-1 with TRBJ2-7; TRBD2 matches at 11 bases. V gave up 1 base and J gave up 1 base; unmatched junction bases: 7. CDR3 length: 17 residues. Germline lookup yields CDR1 SGHRS and CDR2 YFSETQ. CDR3 loop: CASSLSLAGVRSYEQYF. The CDR3 DNA reads TGCGCCAGCAGCTTGTCACTAGCGGGAGTTAGATCCTACGAGCAGTACTTC.

This rearrangement joins TRBV9 to TRBJ1-2, with TRBD1 identical over 8 bases. The CDR3 is made up of 11 amino acids. V lost 3 bases and J lost 13; bases outside the gene matches: 5. Looked up from germline, CDR1 is SGDLS and CDR2 is YYNGEE. The CDR3 protein is CASSGTGRATF. DNA of the CDR3: TGTGCCAGCAGCGGGACAGGGCGCGCCACCTTC.

This chain connects TRBV20-1 to TRBJ1-1; 11 bases align to TRBD1. This CDR3 contains 15 residues. CDR1 and CDR2 from the germline V gene are DFQATT and SNEGSKA (reference sequence). The V and J ends lost 3 bases and 0 bases, in that order; junction bases with no gene match: 3. In DNA, the CDR3 is TGCAGTGCTAGCGGGACAGGGGGAATGAACACTGAAGCTTTCTTT. Translated: CSASGTGGMNTEAFF.

V is TRBV7-2 and J is TRBJ1-1, with D unresolved. Between the trimmed V and J ends, which lost 5 bases and 3 bases, there was a span of 10 bases. The germline CDR1 and CDR2 sequences are SGHTA and FQGNSA. CDR3 length: 13 residues. CDR3 coding DNA: TGTGCCAGCAGCGCCACAAGGGACACTGAAGCTTTCTTT. As protein: CASSATRDTEAFF.

V and J are TRBV9 and TRBJ1-1; possible D gene TRBD1, 5 bases. V shed 3 bases and J shed 2 bases, with 11 bases lying between them. Germline CDR1 reads SGDLS; CDR2 reads YYNGEE. This CDR3 spans 14 amino acids. The CDR3 spells CASSGGASNTEAFF. The CDR3, as DNA: TGTGCCAGCAGCGGAGGGGCCTCCAACACTGAAGCTTTCTTT.

The chain recombines TRBV20-1 with TRBJ1-1, with D uncertain. Trimming left V 0 bases short and J 5 bases short, with 16 bases between. Germline-derived CDR1 and CDR2 are DFQATT and SNEGSKA (reference sequence). The CDR3 loop spans 15 amino acids. The CDR3 loop is CSARDSARLWTEAFF. In DNA, the CDR3 is TGCAGTGCTAGAGATTCGGCCCGTTTGTGGACTGAAGCTTTCTTT.

The chain carries TRBV5-1 and TRBJ2-3; no clear D. CDR1 and CDR2 from the germline V gene are SGHRS and YFSETQ. Deletions cut 7 bases from V and 4 bases from J, with 10 bases between. This CDR3 region has 12 residues. Written as DNA, the CDR3 is TGCGCCAGCGCGCTACGTCCAGATACGCAGTATTTT. Translating gives CASALRPDTQYF. Complete variable domain (other parts from reference TRBV5-1 and TRBJ2-3): KAGVTQTPRYLIKTRGQQVTLSCSPISGHRSVSWYQQTPGQGLQFLFEYFSETQRNKGNFPGRFSGRQFSNSRSEMNVSTLELGDSALYLCASALRPDTQYFGPGTRLTVL.

This clonotype was counted between two and nine times. At one end the junction does not follow the germline gene, possibly because of a read error. The V call is TRBV29-1, the J call TRBJ1-1; D is possibly TRBD1 (5 bases). The CDR3 runs to 13 residues. Per germline, CDR1 SQVTM and CDR2 ANQGSEA. This CDR3 is CSADGGTNTGAFF. In nucleotides, the CDR3 is TGCAGCGCCGATGGGGGGACGAACACTGGAGCTTTCTTT.

This clonotype was counted only a few times. This chain's CDR3 is CSATDRVSQPQHF. The CDR3 region has the DNA TGCAGTGCTACCGACAGGGTGTCTCAGCCCCAGCATTTT. This chain uses TRBV20-1 with TRBJ1-5; 7 bases line up with TRBD1. This CDR3 has 13 amino acids. Trimming removed 4 bases from V and 6 bases from J; junction bases left unmatched: 6. CDR1 DFQATT and CDR2 SNEGSKA come from the germline V gene (reference sequence).

This clonotype was seen more than once but under ten times. The rearrangement uses TRBV10-3 and TRBJ2-5; 11 nucleotides match TRBD2. The germline V gene has CDR1 ENHRY and CDR2 SYGVKD. Losses at the gene ends were 5 bases for V and 4 bases for J; bases not matched to a gene: 12. This CDR3 is 17 amino acids long. CDR3 in amino acids: CAISNSGGAEGRETQYF. CDR3 nucleotide sequence: TGTGCCATCAGTAATAGCGGGGGGGCCGAGGGAAGAGAGACCCAGTACTTC.

In its sample, this clonotype was seen a few times. V usage is TRBV6-1 and J usage is TRBJ1-4, with D perhaps matching TRBD1 (5 bases). Trimming cost V 5 bases and J 8 bases, with 18 bases left between them. CDR1 MNHNS and CDR2 SASEGT come from the germline V gene. The CDR3 loop spans 15 amino acids. CDR3 nucleotides: TGTGCCAGCAGTCCTACCGGGACTACCGTAGAAAAACTGTTTTTT. As protein: CASSPTGTTVEKLFF.

The chain joins TRBV12-3 or TRBV12-4 to TRBJ2-5, with 7 bases identical to TRBD2. The trim removed 9 bases at V and 1 base at J, leaving 5 bases unmatched. The CDR3 covers 13 residues. CDR3: CASGEGLQETQYF. CDR3 DNA sequence: TGTGCCAGTGGGGAGGGGCTCCAAGAGACCCAGTACTTC.

This chain connects TRBV12-3 or TRBV12-4 to TRBJ1-6, with unresolved D. CDR3 length: 13 amino acids. The ends were cut back, 3 bases at V and 9 bases at J, with 9 bases in the middle. The CDR3: CASSFESRSPLHF. CDR3 bases: TGTGCCAGCAGTTTCGAGAGTCGTTCACCCCTCCACTTT.

This clonotype has more than one count but fewer than ten. V usage is TRBV5-1 and J usage is TRBJ2-5; D ambiguous. The V gene's germline CDR1 is SGHRS and CDR2 YFSETQ. The germline V and J ends were trimmed by 0 bases and 4 bases, with 13 bases remaining between them. The CDR3 has 15 residues. CDR3 region: CASSLGLRTGETQYF. CDR3 in DNA: TGCGCCAGCAGCTTGGGTCTCAGGACGGGAGAGACCCAGTACTTC.

The chain couples TRBV10-3 to TRBJ2-7; 7 bases fit TRBD1. V was clipped by 5 bases and J by 4 bases; unmatched bases: 5. The CDR3 covers 13 residues. Germline CDR1 is ENHRY and CDR2 is SYGVKD. DNA for the CDR3: TGTGCCATCAGTAAGGACAGGTCTTACGAGCAGTACTTC. It translates to CAISKDRSYEQYF.

Worth noting for this clonotype: A single base separates this from a much larger clone, so it may be a read error. This chain links TRBV12-3 or TRBV12-4 with TRBJ2-7; TRBD2 might be the D (6 bases). The V end was cut by 4 bases, the J end by 2 bases, with 15 bases between. CDR3 length equals 15 residues. CDR3 sequence reads: CASSSPGRSPYEQYF. The CDR3 nucleotides are TGTGCCAGCAGTTCCCCAGGGAGGAGCCCCTACGAGCAGTACTTC.

This clonotype was seen repeatedly, ten times or more. The chain couples TRBV11-2 to TRBJ2-5, with D tentatively TRBD1 (5 bases). Trimming pared 1 base from V and 1 base from J, leaving 10 bases between. CDR3 size: 15 residues. The germline gives CDR1 SGHAT, CDR2 FQNNGV. The CDR3 bases are TGTGCCAGCAGCTTAGGTTACAGGCCCCAAGAGACCCAGTACTTC. Translating it yields CASSLGYRPQETQYF.

The chain links TRBV5-1 to TRBJ2-5; D unresolved. The CDR3 consists of 14 residues. Germline V lookup: CDR1 SGHRS, CDR2 YFSETQ. Trimming removed 3 bases at V and 2 bases at J, with 11 bases between. The DNA for the CDR3 is TGCGCCAGCAGCTCCTCCATAGAACAAGAGACCCAGTACTTC. Amino acids: CASSSSIEQETQYF.

This clonotype has at least ten counts. The CDR3 DNA follows: TGCGCCAGCAGCCGGGAGCAAGAGACCCAGTACTTC. It encodes CASSREQETQYF. The V and J genes are TRBV5-1 and TRBJ2-5, with D tentatively TRBD2 (6 bases). This CDR3 spans 12 amino acids. Germline values: CDR1 SGHRS, CDR2 YFSETQ. With 4 bases removed from V and 2 bases from J, the gap between germline ends came to 6 bases.

The chain couples TRBV20-1 to TRBJ1-4, with D perhaps TRBD1 (5 bases). Germline values: CDR1 DFQATT, CDR2 SNEGSKA (reference sequence). The CDR3 has 15 residues. Trimming took off 5 bases at V and 7 bases at J, with 20 bases between the two ends. The DNA for the CDR3 is TGCAGTGCTTCCGGGACGGCCCTGGGGATTGAAAAACTGTTTTTT. Amino acid sequence: CSASGTALGIEKLFF.